The clone carrying this T cell receptor beta chain came up many times. The antigen is undetermined. The V segment lost 5 bases and the J segment 8 bases; nucleotides outside the gene matches: 6. The CDR3 extends over 13 amino acids. Germline V gene lookup returns CDR1 SEHNR and CDR2 FQNEAQ (reference sequence). The data are from a study of T cells in Graves' hyperthyroidism and ophthalmopathy. Findings and caveats of the study: The blood repertoire included most of the expanded thyroid clonotypes above 0.001.

Uncontrolled infections, other autoimmune diseases, pregnancy or lactation led to exclusion of patients. The sample of blood was obtained at first hyperthyroidism diagnosis (before any ophthalmopathy symptoms). The source of the PBMCs was less than 12 ml of fresh peripheral blood. TCR beta CDR3 region amplification was performed from RNA transcripts. In the first-round RT-PCR of the TCR CDR3, the HTBI primer set was used. TCRdb processed the multiplex PCR reads anew with MiXCR; each CDR3 protein has one entry. The table shows fewer than 350,000 distinct CDR3 sequences, with about an eighth occurring only once.

The chain is built from TRBV7-9 and TRBJ2-1; 7 positions agree with TRBD1. The sample was blood. This clonotype was sampled from a woman in her 30s with Graves' hyperthyroidism that later progressed to Graves' ophthalmopathy. The CDR3 region is CASSLQGFDEQFF. For the CDR3, the DNA is TGTGCCAGCAGCCTACAGGGGTTCGATGAGCAGTTCTTC.